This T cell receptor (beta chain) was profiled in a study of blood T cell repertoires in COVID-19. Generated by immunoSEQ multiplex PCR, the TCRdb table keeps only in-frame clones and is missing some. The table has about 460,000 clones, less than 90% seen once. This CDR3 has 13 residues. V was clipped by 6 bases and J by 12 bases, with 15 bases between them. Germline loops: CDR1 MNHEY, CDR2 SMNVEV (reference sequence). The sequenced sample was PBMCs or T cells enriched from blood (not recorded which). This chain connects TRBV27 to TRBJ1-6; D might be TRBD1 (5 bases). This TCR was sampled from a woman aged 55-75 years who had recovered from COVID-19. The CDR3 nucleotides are TGTGCCAGCAGCAGCCCGAGGAGGGGACCCCTCCACTTT. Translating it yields CASSSPRRGPLHF.